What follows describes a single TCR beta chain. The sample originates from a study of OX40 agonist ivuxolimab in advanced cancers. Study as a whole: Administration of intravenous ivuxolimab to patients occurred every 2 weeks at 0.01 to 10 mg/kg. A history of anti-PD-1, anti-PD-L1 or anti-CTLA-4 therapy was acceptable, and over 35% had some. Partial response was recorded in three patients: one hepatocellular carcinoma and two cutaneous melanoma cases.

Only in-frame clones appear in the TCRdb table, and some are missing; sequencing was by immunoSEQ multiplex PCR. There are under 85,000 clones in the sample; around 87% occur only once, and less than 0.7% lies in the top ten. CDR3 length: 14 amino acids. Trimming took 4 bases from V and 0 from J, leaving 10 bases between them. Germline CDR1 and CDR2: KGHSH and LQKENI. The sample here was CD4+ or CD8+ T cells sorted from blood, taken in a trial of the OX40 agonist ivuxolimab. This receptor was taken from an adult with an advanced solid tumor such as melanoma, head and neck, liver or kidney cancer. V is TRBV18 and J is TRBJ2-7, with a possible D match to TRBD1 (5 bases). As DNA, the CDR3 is TGTGCCAGCTCACAGACAGAGCCCTCCTACGAGCAGTACTTC. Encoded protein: CASSQTEPSYEQYF.